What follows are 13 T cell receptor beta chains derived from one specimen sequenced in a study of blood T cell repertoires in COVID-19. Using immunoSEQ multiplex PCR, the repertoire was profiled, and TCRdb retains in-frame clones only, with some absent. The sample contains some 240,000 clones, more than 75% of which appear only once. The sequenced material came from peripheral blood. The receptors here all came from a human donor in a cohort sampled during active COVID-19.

The CDR3 protein is CASSSYRGMQEKLFF. CDR3 bases: TGTGCCAGCAGCTCATACAGGGGAATGCAGGAAAAACTGTTTTTT. V is TRBV7-6 and J is TRBJ1-4; TRBD1 agrees at 7 bases. The V and J ends lost 4 bases and 8 bases, in that order; junction bases with no gene match: 10. Germline V lookup: CDR1 SGHVS, CDR2 FNYEAQ. The CDR3 spans 15 residues.

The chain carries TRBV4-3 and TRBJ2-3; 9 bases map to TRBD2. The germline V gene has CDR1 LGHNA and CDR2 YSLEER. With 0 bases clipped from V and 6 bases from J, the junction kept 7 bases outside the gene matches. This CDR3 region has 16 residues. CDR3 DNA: TGCGCCAGCAGCCAAGACATAGCGGGGGCCCGTGATACGCAGTATTTT. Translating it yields CASSQDIAGARDTQYF.

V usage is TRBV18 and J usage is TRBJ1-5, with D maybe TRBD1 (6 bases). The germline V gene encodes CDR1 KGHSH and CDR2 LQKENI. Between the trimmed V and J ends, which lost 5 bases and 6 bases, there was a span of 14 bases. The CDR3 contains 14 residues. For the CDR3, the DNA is TGTGCCAGCTCAGAGACAGGAATGGTTCAGCCCCAGCATTTT. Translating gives CASSETGMVQPQHF.

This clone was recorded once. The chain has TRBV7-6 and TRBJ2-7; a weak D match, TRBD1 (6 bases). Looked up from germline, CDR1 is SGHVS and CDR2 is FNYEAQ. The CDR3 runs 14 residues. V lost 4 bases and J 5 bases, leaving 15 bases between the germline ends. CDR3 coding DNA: TGTGCCAGCAGCTCCGCCCCCCCAGGGGACGAGCAGTACTTC. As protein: CASSSAPPGDEQYF.

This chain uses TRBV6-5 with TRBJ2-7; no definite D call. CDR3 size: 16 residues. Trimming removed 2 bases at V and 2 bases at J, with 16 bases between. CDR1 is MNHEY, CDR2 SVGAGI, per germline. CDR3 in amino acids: CASSYPGTSSTYEQYF. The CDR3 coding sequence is TGTGCCAGCAGTTACCCAGGCACATCGTCTACCTACGAGCAGTACTTC.

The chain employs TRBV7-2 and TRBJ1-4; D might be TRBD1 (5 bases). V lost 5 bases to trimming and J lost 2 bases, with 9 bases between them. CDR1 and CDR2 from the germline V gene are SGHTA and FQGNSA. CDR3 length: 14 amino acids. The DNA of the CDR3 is TGTGCCAGCAGCCCCAGGGTTACTAATGAAAAACTGTTTTTT. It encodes CASSPRVTNEKLFF. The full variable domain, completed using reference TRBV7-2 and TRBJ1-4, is GAGVSQSPSNKVTEKGKDVELRCDPISGHTALYWYRQSLGQGLEFLIYFQGNSAPDKSGLPSDRFSAERTGGSVSTLTIQRTQQEDSAVYLCASSPRVTNEKLFFGSGTQLSVL.

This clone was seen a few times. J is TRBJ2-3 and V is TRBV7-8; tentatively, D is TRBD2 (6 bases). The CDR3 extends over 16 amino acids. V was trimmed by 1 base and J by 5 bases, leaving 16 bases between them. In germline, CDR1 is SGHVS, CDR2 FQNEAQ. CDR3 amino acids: CASSLGSGGSEDTQYF. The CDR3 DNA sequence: TGTGCCAGCAGCTTAGGTAGCGGTGGGAGTGAAGATACGCAGTATTTT.

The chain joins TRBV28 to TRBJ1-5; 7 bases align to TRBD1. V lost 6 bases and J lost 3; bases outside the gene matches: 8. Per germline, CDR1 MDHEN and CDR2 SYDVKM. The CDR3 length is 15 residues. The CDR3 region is CASRPMTGTNQPQHF. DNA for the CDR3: TGTGCCAGCAGACCCATGACAGGGACCAATCAGCCCCAGCATTTT.

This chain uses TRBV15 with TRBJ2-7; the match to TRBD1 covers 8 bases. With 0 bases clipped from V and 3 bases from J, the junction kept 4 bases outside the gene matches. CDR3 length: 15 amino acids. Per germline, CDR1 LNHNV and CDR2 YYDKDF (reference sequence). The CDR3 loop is CATSRDRQGIYEQYF. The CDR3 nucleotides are TGTGCCACCAGCAGAGATCGACAGGGGATCTACGAGCAGTACTTC.

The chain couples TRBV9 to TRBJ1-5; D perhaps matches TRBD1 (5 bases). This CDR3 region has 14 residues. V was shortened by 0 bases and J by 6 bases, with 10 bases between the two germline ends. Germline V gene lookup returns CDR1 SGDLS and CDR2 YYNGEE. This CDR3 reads CASSVEAGVQPQHF. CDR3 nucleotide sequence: TGTGCCAGCAGCGTAGAGGCGGGGGTTCAGCCCCAGCATTTT.

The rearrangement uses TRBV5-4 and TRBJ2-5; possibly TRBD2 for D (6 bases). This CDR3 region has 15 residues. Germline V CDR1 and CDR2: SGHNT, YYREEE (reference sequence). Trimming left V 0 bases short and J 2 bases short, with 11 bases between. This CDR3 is CASSLVADLQETQYF. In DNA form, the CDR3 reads TGTGCCAGCAGCTTGGTAGCGGACCTTCAAGAGACCCAGTACTTC.

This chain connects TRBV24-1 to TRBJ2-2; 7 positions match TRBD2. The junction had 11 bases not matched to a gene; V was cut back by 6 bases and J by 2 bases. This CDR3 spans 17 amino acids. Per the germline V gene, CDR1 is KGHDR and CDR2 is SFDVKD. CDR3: CATSTFRRGGNTGELFF. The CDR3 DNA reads TGTGCCACCAGTACCTTTCGTCGCGGGGGTAACACCGGGGAGCTGTTTTTT.

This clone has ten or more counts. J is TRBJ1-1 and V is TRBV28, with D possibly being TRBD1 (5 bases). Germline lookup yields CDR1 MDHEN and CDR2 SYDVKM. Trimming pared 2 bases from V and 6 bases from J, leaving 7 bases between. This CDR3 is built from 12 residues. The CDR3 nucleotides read TGTGCCAGCAGTTTAGTAGGGGCTGAAGCTTTCTTT. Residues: CASSLVGAEAFF.